The count of the clone carrying this T cell receptor beta chain is one. The data originate from a study of OX40 agonist ivuxolimab in advanced cancers. Turning to the study itself: Clinicians treated patients with ivuxolimab, an agonistic anti-OX40 (CD134) antibody.

Some clones are missing from TCRdb's copy, which holds only in-frame ones; the method was immunoSEQ multiplex PCR. The sample has tens of thousands of clones, roughly 80% seen once. No patient had autoimmune disease or received systemic immunosuppression. This CDR3 spans 16 amino acids. CDR1 ENHRY and CDR2 SYGVKD come from the germline V gene. Losses at the gene ends were 7 bases for V and 0 bases for J; bases not matched to a gene: 8. The rearrangement uses TRBV10-3 and TRBJ2-2; 7 bases match TRBD1. Material: CD4+ or CD8+ T cells sorted from blood, obtained in a trial of the OX40 agonist ivuxolimab. The receptor's source is an adult with an advanced solid tumor such as melanoma, head and neck, liver or kidney cancer. The chain's CDR3 is CAIKSPTGANTGELFF. CDR3 sequence (DNA): TGTGCCATCAAATCCCCCACAGGGGCGAACACCGGGGAGCTGTTTTTT.